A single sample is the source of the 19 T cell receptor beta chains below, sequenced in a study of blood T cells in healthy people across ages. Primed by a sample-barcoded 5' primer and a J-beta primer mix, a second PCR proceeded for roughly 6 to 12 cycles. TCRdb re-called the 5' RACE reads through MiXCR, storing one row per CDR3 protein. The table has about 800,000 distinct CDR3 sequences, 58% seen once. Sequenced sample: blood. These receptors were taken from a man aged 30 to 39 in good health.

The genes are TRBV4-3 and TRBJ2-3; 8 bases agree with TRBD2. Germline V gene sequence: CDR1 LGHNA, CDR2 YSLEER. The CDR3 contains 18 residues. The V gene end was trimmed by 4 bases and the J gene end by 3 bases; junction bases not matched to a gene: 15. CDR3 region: CASSPRGLLADGTDTQYF. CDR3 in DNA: TGCGCCAGCAGCCCCCGCGGTTTACTAGCGGACGGAACAGATACGCAGTATTTT.

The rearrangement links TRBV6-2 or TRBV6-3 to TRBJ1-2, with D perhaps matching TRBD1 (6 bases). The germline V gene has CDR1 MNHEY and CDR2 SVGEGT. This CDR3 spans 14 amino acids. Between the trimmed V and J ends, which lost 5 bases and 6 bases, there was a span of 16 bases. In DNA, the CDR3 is TGTGCCAGCAGTGTGAGACAGGATCTTGATGGCTACACCTTC. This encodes CASSVRQDLDGYTF.

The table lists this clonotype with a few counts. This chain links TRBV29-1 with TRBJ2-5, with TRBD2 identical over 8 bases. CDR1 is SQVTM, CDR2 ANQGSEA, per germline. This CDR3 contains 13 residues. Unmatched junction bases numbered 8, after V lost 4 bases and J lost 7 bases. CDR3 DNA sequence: TGCAGCGTTGTCGGGGGGGTTAGATCGACCCAGTACTTC. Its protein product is CSVVGGVRSTQYF.

CDR3 sequence: CASSRIGRGQETQYF. The DNA of the CDR3 is TGTGCCAGCAGTCGAATAGGGAGAGGCCAAGAGACCCAGTACTTC. The rearrangement links TRBV6-2 or TRBV6-3 to TRBJ2-5; a weak D match, TRBD2 (5 bases). Per germline, CDR1 MNHEY and CDR2 SVGEGT. The CDR3 consists of 15 residues. Trimming took off 5 bases at V and 1 base at J, with 14 bases between the two ends.

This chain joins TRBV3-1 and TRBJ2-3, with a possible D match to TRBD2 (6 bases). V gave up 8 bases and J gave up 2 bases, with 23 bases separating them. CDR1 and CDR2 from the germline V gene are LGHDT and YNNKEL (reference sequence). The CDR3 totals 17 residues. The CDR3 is CASCPTEGPSFTDTQYF. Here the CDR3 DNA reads TGTGCCAGCTGCCCCACGGAGGGACCGTCCTTCACAGATACGCAGTATTTT.

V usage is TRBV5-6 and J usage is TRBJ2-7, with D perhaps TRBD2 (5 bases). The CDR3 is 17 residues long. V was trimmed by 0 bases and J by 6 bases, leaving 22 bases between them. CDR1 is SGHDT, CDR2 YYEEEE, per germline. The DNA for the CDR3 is TGTGCCAGCAGCTTGGATTGGGCTAGCTTCGACCCCTCCGAGCAGTACTTC. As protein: CASSLDWASFDPSEQYF.

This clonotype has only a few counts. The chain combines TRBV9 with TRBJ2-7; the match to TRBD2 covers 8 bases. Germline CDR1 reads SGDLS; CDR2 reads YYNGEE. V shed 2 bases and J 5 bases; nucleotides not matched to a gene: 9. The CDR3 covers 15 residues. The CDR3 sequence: CASSVREDGLDEQYF. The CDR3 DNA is TGTGCCAGCAGCGTGCGGGAGGACGGATTGGACGAGCAGTACTTC.

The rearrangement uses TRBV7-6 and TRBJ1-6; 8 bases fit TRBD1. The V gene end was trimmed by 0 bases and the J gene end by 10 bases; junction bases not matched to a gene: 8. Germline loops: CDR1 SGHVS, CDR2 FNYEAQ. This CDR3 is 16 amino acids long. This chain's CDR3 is CASSLADRATGSPLHF. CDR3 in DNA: TGTGCCAGCAGCTTAGCGGACAGGGCAACGGGATCACCCCTCCACTTT.

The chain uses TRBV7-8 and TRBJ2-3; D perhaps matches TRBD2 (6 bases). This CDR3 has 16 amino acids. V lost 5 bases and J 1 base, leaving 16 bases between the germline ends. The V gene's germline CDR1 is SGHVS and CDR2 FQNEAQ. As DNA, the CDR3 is TGTGCCAGCAGCAACGACGACTGGGGGGGCACAGATACGCAGTATTTT. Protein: CASSNDDWGGTDTQYF. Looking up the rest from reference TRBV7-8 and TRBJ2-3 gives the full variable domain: GAGVSQSPRYKVAKRGQDVALRCDPISGHVSLFWYQQALGQGPEFLTYFQNEAQLDKSGLPSDRFFAERPEGSVSTLKIQRTQQEDSAVYLCASSNDDWGGTDTQYFGPGTRLTVL.

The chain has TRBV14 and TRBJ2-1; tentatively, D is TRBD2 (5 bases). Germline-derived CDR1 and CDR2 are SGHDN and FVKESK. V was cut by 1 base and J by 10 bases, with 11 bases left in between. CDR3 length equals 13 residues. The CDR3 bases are TGTGCCAGCAGCCAAGGGCGTACGGGGGAGCAGTTCTTC. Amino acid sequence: CASSQGRTGEQFF.

CDR3 in amino acids: CASSQNSDRTQSPLHF. DNA for the CDR3: TGTGCCAGCAGCCAGAATTCCGACAGGACCCAATCACCCCTCCACTTT. The chain has TRBV5-5 and TRBJ1-6; D is possibly TRBD1 (6 bases). The germline gives CDR1 SGHKS, CDR2 YYEKEE (reference sequence). The CDR3 sequence is 16 residues long. Trimming shortened V by 4 bases and J by 10 bases, and 21 bases separated the two germline ends. The variable domain in full, with the rest retrieved from reference TRBV5-5 and TRBJ1-6, is DAGVTQSPTHLIKTRGQQVTLRCSPISGHKSVSWYQQVLGQGPQFIFQYYEKEERGRGNFPDRFSARQFPNYSSELNVNALLLGDSALYLCASSQNSDRTQSPLHFGNGTRLTVT.

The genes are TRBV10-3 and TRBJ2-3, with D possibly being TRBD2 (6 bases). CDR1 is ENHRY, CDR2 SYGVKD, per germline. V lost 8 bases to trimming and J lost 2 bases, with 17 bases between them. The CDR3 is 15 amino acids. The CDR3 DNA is TGTGCCATCCTCTCCGGGACTCAGTACACAGATACGCAGTATTTT. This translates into CAILSGTQYTDTQYF.

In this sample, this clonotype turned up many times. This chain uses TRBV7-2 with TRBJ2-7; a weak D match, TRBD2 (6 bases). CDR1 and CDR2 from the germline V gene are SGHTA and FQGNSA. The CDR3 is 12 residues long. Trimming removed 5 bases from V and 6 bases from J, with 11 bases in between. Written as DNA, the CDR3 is TGTGCCAGCAGCCCGTCGGGGGTCGAGCAGTACTTC. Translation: CASSPSGVEQYF.

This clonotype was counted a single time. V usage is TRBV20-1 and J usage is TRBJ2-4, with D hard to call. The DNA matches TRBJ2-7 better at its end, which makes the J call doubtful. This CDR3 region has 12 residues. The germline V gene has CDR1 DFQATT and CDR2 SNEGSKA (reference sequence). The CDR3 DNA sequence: TGCAGTGCAACGCAGGCAGTTTACGAGCAGTACTTC. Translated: CSATQAVYEQYF.

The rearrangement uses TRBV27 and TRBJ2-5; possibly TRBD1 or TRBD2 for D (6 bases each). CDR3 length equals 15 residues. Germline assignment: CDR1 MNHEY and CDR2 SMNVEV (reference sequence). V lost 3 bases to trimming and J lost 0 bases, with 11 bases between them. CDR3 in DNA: TGTGCCAGCAGTTTGGGGGGCCAGTACCAAGAGACCCAGTACTTC. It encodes CASSLGGQYQETQYF.

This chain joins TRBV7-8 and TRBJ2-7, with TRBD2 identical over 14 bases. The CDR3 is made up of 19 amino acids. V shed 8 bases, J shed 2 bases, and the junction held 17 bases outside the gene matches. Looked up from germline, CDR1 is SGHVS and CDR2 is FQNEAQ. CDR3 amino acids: CASRPQSTSGGVNPYEQYF. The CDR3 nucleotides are TGTGCCAGCCGACCGCAATCGACTAGCGGGGGGGTAAACCCCTACGAGCAGTACTTC. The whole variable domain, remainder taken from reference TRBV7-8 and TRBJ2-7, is GAGVSQSPRYKVAKRGQDVALRCDPISGHVSLFWYQQALGQGPEFLTYFQNEAQLDKSGLPSDRFFAERPEGSVSTLKIQRTQQEDSAVYLCASRPQSTSGGVNPYEQYFGPGTRLTVT.

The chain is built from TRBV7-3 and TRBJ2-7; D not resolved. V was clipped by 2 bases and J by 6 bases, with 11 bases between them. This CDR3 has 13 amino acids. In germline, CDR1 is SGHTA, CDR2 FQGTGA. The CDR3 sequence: CASSLSPGSEQYF. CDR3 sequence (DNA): TGTGCCAGCAGCTTATCACCGGGTTCCGAGCAGTACTTC.

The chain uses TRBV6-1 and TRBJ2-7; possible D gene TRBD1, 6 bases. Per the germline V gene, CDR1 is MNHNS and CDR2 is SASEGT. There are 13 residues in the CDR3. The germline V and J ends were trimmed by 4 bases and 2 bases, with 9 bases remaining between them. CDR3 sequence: CASSATGPYEQYF. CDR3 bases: TGTGCCAGCAGTGCTACAGGGCCCTACGAGCAGTACTTC.

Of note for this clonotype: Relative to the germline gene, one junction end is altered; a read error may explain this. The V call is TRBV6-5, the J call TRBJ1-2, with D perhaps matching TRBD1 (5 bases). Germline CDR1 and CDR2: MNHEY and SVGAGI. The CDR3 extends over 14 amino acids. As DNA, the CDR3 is TGTGCCAGCAGTTACAATCCAGGGCGCTATGGCTGCACCTTC. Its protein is CASSYNPGRYGCTF.